This is a list of T cell receptor beta chains from one sample in a study of shared clonotypes between healthy human individuals. Produced via immunoSEQ multiplex PCR; TCRdb's table is partial and in-frame only. Here the sample spans about 1 million clones, about 74% being singletons. Input material: memory CD4+ T cells sorted from blood. Receptors were obtained from a man younger than 30 in good health. The conserved cysteine and the conserved F or W are not part of the CDR3 here.

v_call: TRBV5-1
j_call: TRBJ1-6
cdr3_aa: ASSLGESDSPLH

v_call: TRBV6-5
j_call: TRBJ1-2
cdr3_aa: ASRGDSTNGYT

v_call: TRBV30
j_call: TRBJ1-2
cdr3_aa: AWSVLGRGGYT

v_call: TRBV7-2
j_call: TRBJ2-3
cdr3_aa: ASSLQSGSTDTQY

v_call: TRBV2
j_call: TRBJ1-6
cdr3_aa: ASSRDIASPLH

v_call: TRBV10-3
j_call: TRBJ1-5
cdr3_aa: AIRAENQPQH

v_call: TRBV7-9
j_call: TRBJ1-4
cdr3_aa: ASSLAGGGEKLF

v_call: TRBV10-2
j_call: TRBJ2-4
cdr3_aa: ASRPPTGTGALAKNIQY

v_call: TRBV5-4
j_call: TRBJ1-2
cdr3_aa: ASSFSRVGGYT

v_call: TRBV5-1
j_call: TRBJ2-1
cdr3_aa: ASSLHRTGMADEQF

v_call: TRBV5-1
j_call: TRBJ2-3
cdr3_aa: ASRGLAEITDTQY

v_call: TRBV7-2
j_call: TRBJ2-1
cdr3_aa: ASSSDRGPYNEQF

v_call: TRBV6-1
j_call: TRBJ1-1
cdr3_aa: ASTLLLNTEAF

v_call: TRBV18
j_call: TRBJ1-3
cdr3_aa: ASSPYQGAAGNTIY

v_call: TRBV18
j_call: TRBJ2-1
cdr3_aa: ASSPPNAGNEQF

v_call: TRBV28
j_call: TRBJ2-7
cdr3_aa: ASSSRDSHYEQY

v_call: TRBV6-5
j_call: TRBJ1-6
cdr3_aa: ASSYTGEDSPLH

v_call: TRBV5-5
j_call: TRBJ1-5
cdr3_aa: ASSLDRDYSNQPQH

v_call: TRBV7-9
j_call: TRBJ2-1
cdr3_aa: ASSLILPSGRRNEQF

v_call: TRBV7-7
j_call: TRBJ2-1
cdr3_aa: ASSRGTSGDEQF

v_call: TRBV10-3
j_call: TRBJ2-3
cdr3_aa: AIKSASTDTQY

v_call: TRBV7-2
j_call: TRBJ2-5
cdr3_aa: ASSPWTLRETQY

v_call: TRBV5-4
j_call: TRBJ2-2
cdr3_aa: ASSLAGTANTGELF

v_call: TRBV7-6
j_call: TRBJ2-7
cdr3_aa: ASSPSERIGTPNSYEQY

v_call: TRBV10-3
j_call: TRBJ1-1
cdr3_aa: AISETGTEAF

v_call: TRBV11-2
j_call: TRBJ2-1
cdr3_aa: ASSLGLEQF

v_call: TRBV25-1
j_call: TRBJ2-2
cdr3_aa: ASRGQGDTGELF

v_call: TRBV27
j_call: TRBJ1-2
cdr3_aa: ASSLTWGGRYGYT

v_call: TRBV29-1
j_call: TRBJ2-3
cdr3_aa: SVEGWTGITDTQY

v_call: TRBV10-2
j_call: TRBJ2-5
cdr3_aa: ASSQTSGRAGGETQY